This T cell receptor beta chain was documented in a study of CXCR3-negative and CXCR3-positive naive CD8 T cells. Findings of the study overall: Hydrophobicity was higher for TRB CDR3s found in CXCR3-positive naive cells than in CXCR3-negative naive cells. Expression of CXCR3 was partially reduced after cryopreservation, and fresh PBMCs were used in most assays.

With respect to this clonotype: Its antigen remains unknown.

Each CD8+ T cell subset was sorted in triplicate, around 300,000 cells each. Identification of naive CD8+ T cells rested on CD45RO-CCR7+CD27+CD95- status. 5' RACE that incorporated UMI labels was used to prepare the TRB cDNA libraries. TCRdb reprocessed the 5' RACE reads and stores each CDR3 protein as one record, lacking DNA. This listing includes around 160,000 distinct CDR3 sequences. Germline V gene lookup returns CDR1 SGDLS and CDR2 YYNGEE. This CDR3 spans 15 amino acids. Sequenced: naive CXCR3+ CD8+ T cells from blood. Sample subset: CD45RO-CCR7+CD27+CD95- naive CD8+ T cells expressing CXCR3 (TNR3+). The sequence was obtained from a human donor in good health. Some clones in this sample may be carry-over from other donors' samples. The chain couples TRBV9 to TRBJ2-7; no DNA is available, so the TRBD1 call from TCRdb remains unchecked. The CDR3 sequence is CASSVTGTGGDEQYF.